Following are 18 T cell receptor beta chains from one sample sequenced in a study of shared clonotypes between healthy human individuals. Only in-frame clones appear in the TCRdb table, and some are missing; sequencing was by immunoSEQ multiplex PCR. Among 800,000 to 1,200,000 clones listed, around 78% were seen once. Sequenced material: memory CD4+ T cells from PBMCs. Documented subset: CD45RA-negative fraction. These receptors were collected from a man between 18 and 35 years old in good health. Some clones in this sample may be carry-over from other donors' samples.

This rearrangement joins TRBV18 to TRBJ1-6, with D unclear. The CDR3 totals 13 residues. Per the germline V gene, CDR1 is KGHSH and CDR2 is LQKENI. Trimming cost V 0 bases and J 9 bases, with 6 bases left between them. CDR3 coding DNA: TGTGCCAGCTCACCACCCCGGGGTTCACCCCTCCACTTT. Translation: CASSPPRGSPLHF. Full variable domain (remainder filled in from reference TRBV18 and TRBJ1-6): NAGVMQNPRHLVRRRGQEARLRCSPMKGHSHVYWYRQLPEEGLKFMVYLQKENIIDESGMPKERFSAEFPKEGPSILRIQQVVRGDSAAYFCASSPPRGSPLHFGNGTRLTVT.

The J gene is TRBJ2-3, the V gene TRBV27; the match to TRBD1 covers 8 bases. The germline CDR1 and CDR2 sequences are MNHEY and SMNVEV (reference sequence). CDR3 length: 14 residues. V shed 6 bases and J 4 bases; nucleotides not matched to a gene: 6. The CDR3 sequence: CASSQDRAPDTQYF. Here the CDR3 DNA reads TGTGCCAGCAGCCAGGACAGGGCCCCAGATACGCAGTATTTT.

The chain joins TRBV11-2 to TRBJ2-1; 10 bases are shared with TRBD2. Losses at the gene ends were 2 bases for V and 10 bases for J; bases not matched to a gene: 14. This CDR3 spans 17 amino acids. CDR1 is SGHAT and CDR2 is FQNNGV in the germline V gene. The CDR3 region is CASSLRFSLAGVKEQFF. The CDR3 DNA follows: TGTGCCAGCAGCTTACGATTCTCGCTAGCGGGAGTAAAAGAGCAGTTCTTC.

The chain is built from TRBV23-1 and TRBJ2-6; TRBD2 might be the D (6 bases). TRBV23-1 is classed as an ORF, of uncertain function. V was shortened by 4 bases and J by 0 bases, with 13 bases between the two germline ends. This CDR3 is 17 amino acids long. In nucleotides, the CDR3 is TGCGCCAGCAGTCTGCGGGATGAAACCTCTGGGGCCAACGTCCTGACTTTC. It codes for CASSLRDETSGANVLTF.

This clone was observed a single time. The CDR3 DNA follows: TGTGCCAGCAGTTTACAGGACTCCTACGAGCAGTACTTC. Its protein product is CASSLQDSYEQYF. V and J are TRBV28 and TRBJ2-7; no clear D gene. The ends were cut back, 2 bases at V and 0 bases at J, with 5 bases in the middle. Germline CDR1 is MDHEN and CDR2 is SYDVKM. CDR3 length equals 13 residues. The whole variable domain, remainder taken from reference TRBV28 and TRBJ2-7, is DVKVTQSSRYLVKRTGEKVFLECVQDMDHENMFWYRQDPGLGLRLIYFSYDVKMKEKGDIPEGYSVSREKKERFSLILESASTNQTSMYLCASSLQDSYEQYFGPGTRLTVT.

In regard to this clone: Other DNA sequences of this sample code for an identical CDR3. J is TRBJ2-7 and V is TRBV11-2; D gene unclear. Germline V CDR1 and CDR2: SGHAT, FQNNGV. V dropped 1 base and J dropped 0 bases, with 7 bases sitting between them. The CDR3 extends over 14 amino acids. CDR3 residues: CASSLGLSSYEQYF. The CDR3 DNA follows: TGTGCCAGCAGCTTAGGTCTCAGCTCCTACGAGCAGTACTTC.

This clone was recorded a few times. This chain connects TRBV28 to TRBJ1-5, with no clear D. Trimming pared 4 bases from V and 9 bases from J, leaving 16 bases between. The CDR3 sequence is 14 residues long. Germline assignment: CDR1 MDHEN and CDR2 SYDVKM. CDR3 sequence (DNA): TGTGCCAGCAGTTCGCCTGGCTCTTTGCGGCCCCAGCATTTT. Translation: CASSSPGSLRPQHF.

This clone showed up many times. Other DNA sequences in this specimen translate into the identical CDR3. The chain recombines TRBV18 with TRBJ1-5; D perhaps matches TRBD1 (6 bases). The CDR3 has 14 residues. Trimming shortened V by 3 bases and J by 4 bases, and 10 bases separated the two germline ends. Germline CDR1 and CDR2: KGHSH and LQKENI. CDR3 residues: CASSPLDRNQPQHF. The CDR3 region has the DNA TGTGCCAGCTCACCGCTGGACAGAAATCAGCCCCAGCATTTT.

CDR3 region: CASSPRAGGYEKLFF. The CDR3 DNA reads TGTGCCAGCAGCCCCCGGGCAGGGGGTTATGAAAAACTGTTTTTT. This chain joins TRBV9 and TRBJ1-4, with 7 bases identical to TRBD1. The CDR3 runs 15 residues. The ends lost 4 bases at V and 6 bases at J; junction bases unmatched: 9. The germline gives CDR1 SGDLS, CDR2 YYNGEE. The full variable domain, its missing parts supplied by reference TRBV9 and TRBJ1-4, is DSGVTQTPKHLITATGQRVTLRCSPRSGDLSVYWYQQSLDQGLQFLIQYYNGEERAKGNILERFSAQQFPDLHSELNLSSLELGDSALYFCASSPRAGGYEKLFFGSGTQLSVL.

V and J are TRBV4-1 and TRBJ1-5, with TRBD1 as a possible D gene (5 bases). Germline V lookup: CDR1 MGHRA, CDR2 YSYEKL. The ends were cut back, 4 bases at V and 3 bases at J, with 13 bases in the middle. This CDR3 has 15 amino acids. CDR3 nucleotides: TGCGCCAGCAGCCCGGGCGGGACTTTCAATCAGCCCCAGCATTTT. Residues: CASSPGGTFNQPQHF.

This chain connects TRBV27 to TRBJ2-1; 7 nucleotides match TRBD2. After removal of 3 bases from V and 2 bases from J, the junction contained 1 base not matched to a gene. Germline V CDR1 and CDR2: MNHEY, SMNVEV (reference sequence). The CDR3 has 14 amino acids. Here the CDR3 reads CASSFAGAYNEQFF. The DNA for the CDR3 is TGTGCCAGCAGTTTCGCGGGGGCCTACAATGAGCAGTTCTTC.

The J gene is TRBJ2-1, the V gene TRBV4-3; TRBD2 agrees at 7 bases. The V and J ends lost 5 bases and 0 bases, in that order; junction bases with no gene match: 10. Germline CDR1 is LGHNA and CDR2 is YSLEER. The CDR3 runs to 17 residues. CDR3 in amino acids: CASSSLPSGGSYNEQFF. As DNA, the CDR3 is TGCGCCAGCAGCTCCCTTCCTAGCGGAGGCTCCTACAATGAGCAGTTCTTC.

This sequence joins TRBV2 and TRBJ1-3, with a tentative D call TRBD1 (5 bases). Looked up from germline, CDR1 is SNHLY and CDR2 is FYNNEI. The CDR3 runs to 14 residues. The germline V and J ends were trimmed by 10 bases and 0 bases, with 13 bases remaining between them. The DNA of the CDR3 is TGTGCCACGACCCGGGGGTTCTCTGGAAACACCATATATTTT. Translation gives CATTRGFSGNTIYF. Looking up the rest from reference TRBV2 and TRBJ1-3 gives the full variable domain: EPEVTQTPSHQVTQMGQEVILRCVPISNHLYFYWYRQILGQKVEFLVSFYNNEISEKSEIFDDQFSVERPDGSNFTLKIRSTKLEDSAMYFCATTRGFSGNTIYFGEGSWLTVV.

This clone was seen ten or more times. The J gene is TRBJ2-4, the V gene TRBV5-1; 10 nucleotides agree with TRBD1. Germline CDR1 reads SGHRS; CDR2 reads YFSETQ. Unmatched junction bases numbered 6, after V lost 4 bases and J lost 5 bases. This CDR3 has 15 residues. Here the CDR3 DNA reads TGCGCCAGCAGCCCGACAGGGGGCAGGGAAAACATTCAGTACTTC. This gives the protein CASSPTGGRENIQYF.

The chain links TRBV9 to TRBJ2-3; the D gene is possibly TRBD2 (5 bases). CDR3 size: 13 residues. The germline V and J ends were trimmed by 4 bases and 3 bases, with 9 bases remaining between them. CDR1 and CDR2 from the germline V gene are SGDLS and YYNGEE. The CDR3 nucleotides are TGTGCCAGCAGCCCGAGGACTACAGATACGCAGTATTTT. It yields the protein CASSPRTTDTQYF.

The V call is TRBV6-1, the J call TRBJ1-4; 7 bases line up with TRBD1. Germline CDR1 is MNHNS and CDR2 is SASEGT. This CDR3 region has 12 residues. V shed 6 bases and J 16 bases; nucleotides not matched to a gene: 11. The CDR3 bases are TGTGCCAGCAGACCGGTGACAGGGCGACGGTTTTTT. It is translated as CASRPVTGRRFF.

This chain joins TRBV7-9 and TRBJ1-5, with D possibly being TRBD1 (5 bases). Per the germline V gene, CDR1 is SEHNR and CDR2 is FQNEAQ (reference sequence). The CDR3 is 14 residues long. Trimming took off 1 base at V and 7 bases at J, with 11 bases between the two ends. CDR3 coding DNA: TGTGCCAGCAGCTTAGTAGGGGTCGGCCAGCCCCAGCATTTT. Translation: CASSLVGVGQPQHF.

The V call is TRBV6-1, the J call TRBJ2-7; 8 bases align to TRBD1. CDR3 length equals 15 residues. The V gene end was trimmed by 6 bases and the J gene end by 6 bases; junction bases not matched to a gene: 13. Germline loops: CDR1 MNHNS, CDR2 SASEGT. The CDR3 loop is CASRPDRGIVGEQYF. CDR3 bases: TGTGCCAGCAGACCAGACAGGGGAATAGTGGGCGAGCAGTACTTC.